This TCR beta chain emerged from a study of cytomegalovirus exposure and HLA in healthy donors. With 60 Vbeta and 13 Jbeta primers, the PCR was carried out. Clones were read by immunoSEQ multiplex PCR, and TCRdb kept only the in-frame ones, dropping some. This sample yields 100,000 to 150,000 clones, of which 82% are seen a single time; 2.7% belongs to the top ten. About this clone: Its target is unknown.

The CDR3 length is 16 residues. The germline CDR1 and CDR2 sequences are SNHLY and FYNNEI. With 6 bases removed from V and 6 bases from J, the gap between germline ends came to 21 bases. Findings and caveats of the study: TCR beta sequences numbering around 15,000 were associated with HLA alleles at 0.05 false discovery rate in a later analysis. Presence/absence analyses assumed roughly uniform sequencing depth across donors, which may not hold. Published work reported that the classifier diagnosed cytomegalovirus status with high specificity and sensitivity. Earlier analysis looked at TCR beta V segments, and most were productive about 87% or about 30% of the time.

The source of this sequence is a boy younger than 10 in good health and CMV-seronegative. Sequencing used PBMCs. This sequence joins TRBV2 and TRBJ1-5; D perhaps matches TRBD1 (6 bases). The CDR3 is CASRGGQLGGSQPQHF. The DNA for the CDR3 is TGTGCCAGCAGGGGTGGACAGCTCGGCGGTAGTCAGCCCCAGCATTTT. Drawing the rest from reference TRBV2 and TRBJ1-5, the complete variable domain is EPEVTQTPSHQVTQMGQEVILRCVPISNHLYFYWYRQILGQKVEFLVSFYNNEISEKSEIFDDQFSVERPDGSNFTLKIRSTKLEDSAMYFCASRGGQLGGSQPQHFGDGTRLSIL.